This T cell receptor (beta chain) originates from a study of T cell repertoires in cytomegalovirus infection. Study-wide background: Public TCR beta signatures were indicative of both CMV infection and a matching HLA type.

V lost 3 bases and J lost 5; bases outside the gene matches: 8. The CDR3 spans 17 residues. Germline loops: CDR1 SGHTA, CDR2 FQGNSA. This clonotype was detected many times. The antigen is undetermined. TCRdb itself ran the reads through MiXCR, one entry per CDR3 protein. The sample carries approximately 730,000 distinct CDR3 sequences, roughly 29% recorded once. This receptor was identified in a human donor in good health (CMV status not recorded). Some clones in this sample may be carry-over from other donors' samples. Sequenced material: cultured CD8+ T cells from PBMCs, taken from culture after CMV antigen stimulation. The rearrangement joins TRBV7-2 to TRBJ1-6, with TRBD1 matching 9 bases. Here the CDR3 reads CASSFNRGLYDNSPLHF. As DNA, the CDR3 is TGTGCCAGCAGCTTTAACAGGGGGCTGTACGATAATTCACCCCTCCACTTT. The whole variable domain, filled in from reference TRBV7-2 and TRBJ1-6, reads GAGVSQSPSNKVTEKGKDVELRCDPISGHTALYWYRQSLGQGLEFLIYFQGNSAPDKSGLPSDRFSAERTGGSVSTLTIQRTQQEDSAVYLCASSFNRGLYDNSPLHFGNGTRLTVT.